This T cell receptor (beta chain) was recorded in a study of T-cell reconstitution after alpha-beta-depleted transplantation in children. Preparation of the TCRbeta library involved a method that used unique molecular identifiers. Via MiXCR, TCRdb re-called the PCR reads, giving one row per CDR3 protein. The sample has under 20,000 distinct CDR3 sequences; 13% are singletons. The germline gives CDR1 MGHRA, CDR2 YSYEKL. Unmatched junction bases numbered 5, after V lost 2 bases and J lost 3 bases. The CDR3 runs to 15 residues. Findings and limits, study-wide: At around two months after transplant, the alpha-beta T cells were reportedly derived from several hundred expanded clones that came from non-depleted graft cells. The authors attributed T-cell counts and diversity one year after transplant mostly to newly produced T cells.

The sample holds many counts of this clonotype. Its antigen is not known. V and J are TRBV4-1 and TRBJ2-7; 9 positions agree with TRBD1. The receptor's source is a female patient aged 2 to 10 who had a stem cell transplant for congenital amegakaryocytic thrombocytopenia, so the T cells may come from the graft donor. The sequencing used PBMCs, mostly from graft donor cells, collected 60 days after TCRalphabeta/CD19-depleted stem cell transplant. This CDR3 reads CASSQHTTGGYEQYF. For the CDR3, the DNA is TGCGCCAGCAGCCAACATACGACAGGGGGCTACGAGCAGTACTTC.